What follows are 19 T cell receptor beta chains derived from one specimen sequenced in a study of cytomegalovirus exposure and HLA in healthy donors. PCR primers comprised 60 Vbeta and 13 Jbeta primers. TCRdb's table, derived via immunoSEQ multiplex PCR, lists solely in-frame clones and lacks some. The sample holds roughly 99,000 clones; around three quarters are singletons and the top ten take approximately 3.3%. Sequenced material: PBMCs. These receptors originate from a male donor in good health and CMV-seropositive.

The chain links TRBV7-3 to TRBJ1-1; D is undetermined. This CDR3 contains 13 residues. Germline assignment: CDR1 SGHTA and CDR2 FQGTGA. The germline V and J ends were trimmed by 6 bases and 1 base, with 9 bases remaining between them. CDR3 loop: CASSRYGNTEAFF. CDR3 nucleotides: TGTGCCAGCAGTCGCTACGGGAACACTGAAGCTTTCTTT.

The chain links TRBV6-5 to TRBJ2-7; 11 bases are shared with TRBD1. This CDR3 has 15 amino acids. Looked up from germline, CDR1 is MNHEY and CDR2 is SVGAGI. Trimming cost V 6 bases and J 2 bases; bases outside gene matches: 6. The CDR3 loop is CASRAPGQGAYEQYF. The DNA of the CDR3 is TGTGCCAGCAGGGCCCCGGGACAGGGGGCCTACGAGCAGTACTTC.

The rearrangement joins TRBV7-2 to TRBJ2-5; the D gene is possibly TRBD1 (6 bases). Looked up from germline, CDR1 is SGHTA and CDR2 is FQGNSA. V was trimmed by 4 bases and J by 5 bases, leaving 17 bases between them. The CDR3 loop spans 15 amino acids. This chain's CDR3 is CASSSRTWGQETQYF. Here the CDR3 DNA reads TGTGCCAGCAGCTCACGGACATGGGGGCAGGAGACCCAGTACTTC.

The J gene is TRBJ2-2, the V gene TRBV7-2; 8 bases line up with TRBD1. Germline CDR1 SGHTA, CDR2 FQGNSA. The CDR3 has 15 amino acids. V lost 3 bases and J lost 3; bases outside the gene matches: 3. In nucleotides, the CDR3 is TGTGCCAGCAGCTTTGGACAGGGTTACACCGGGGAGCTGTTTTTT. Its protein product is CASSFGQGYTGELFF.

This clone was detected only a few times. The chain couples TRBV6-1 to TRBJ2-3; 8 bases map to TRBD1. From germline, CDR1 is MNHNS and CDR2 SASEGT. Trimming took 3 bases from V and 4 from J; bases not matched to a gene: 3. The CDR3 is 14 residues long. CDR3 in amino acids: CASSEQGAADTQYF. The CDR3 bases are TGTGCCAGCAGTGAGCAGGGGGCGGCAGATACGCAGTATTTT.

The chain carries TRBV30 and TRBJ1-1; perhaps TRBD1 as D (6 bases). The CDR3 loop spans 11 amino acids. Trimming removed 5 bases at V and 8 bases at J, with 12 bases between. Germline lookup yields CDR1 GTSNPN and CDR2 SVGIG (reference sequence). The CDR3 nucleotides read TGTGCCTGGTCCTTAACAGGGGAAGCTTTCTTT. As protein: CAWSLTGEAFF.

The V call is TRBV4-1, the J call TRBJ1-2; D call uncertain. Trimming left V 0 bases short and J 7 bases short, with 18 bases between. Per the germline V gene, CDR1 is MGHRA and CDR2 is YSYEKL. The CDR3 is made up of 16 amino acids. Written as DNA, the CDR3 is TGCGCCAGCAGCCAAGAACGTAGGACGGAGGCGCGTGGCTACACCTTC. Translation: CASSQERRTEARGYTF.

The J gene is TRBJ1-4, the V gene TRBV27, with a tentative D call TRBD1 (5 bases). The CDR3 has 14 amino acids. The V and J ends lost 5 bases and 8 bases respectively, with 15 bases between them. The V gene's germline CDR1 is MNHEY and CDR2 SMNVEV (reference sequence). In DNA, the CDR3 is TGTGCCAGCAGTAAGGGAGGGCGGGGGGAAAAACTGTTTTTT. Translating gives CASSKGGRGEKLFF.

The genes are TRBV19 and TRBJ2-2; perhaps TRBD2 as D (5 bases). V lost 0 bases and J 14 bases, leaving 10 bases between the germline ends. The CDR3 sequence is 12 residues long. Per the germline V gene, CDR1 is LNHDA and CDR2 is SQIVND (reference sequence). The DNA of the CDR3 is TGTGCCAGTAGTATAGACCGGGATCGACTGTTTTTT. Translated: CASSIDRDRLFF.

This chain uses TRBV30 with TRBJ1-1; D is possibly TRBD1 (6 bases). The V gene lost 0 bases and the J gene lost 4 bases, with 15 bases spanning the gap. The CDR3 has 15 amino acids. Germline lookup yields CDR1 GTSNPN and CDR2 SVGIG (reference sequence). The CDR3 reads CAWSVQGVGVTEAFF. CDR3 in DNA: TGTGCCTGGAGTGTACAGGGAGTTGGAGTCACTGAAGCTTTCTTT.

The CDR3 sequence is CAWSKGLGINEQFF. The CDR3 DNA sequence: TGTGCCTGGAGTAAGGGACTAGGCATCAATGAGCAGTTCTTC. The chain employs TRBV30 and TRBJ2-1; 8 bases line up with TRBD2. Germline loops: CDR1 GTSNPN, CDR2 SVGIG (reference sequence). CDR3 length: 14 residues. Trimming took 2 bases from V and 6 from J; bases not matched to a gene: 6.

The V gene is TRBV6-5, the J gene TRBJ1-2; possible D gene TRBD1, 6 bases. The CDR3 consists of 13 residues. CDR1 is MNHEY, CDR2 SVGAGI, per germline. V lost 6 bases and J lost 4, with 12 bases in between. CDR3 sequence (DNA): TGTGCCAGCAGGACAGGACTGTCCTATGGCTACACCTTC. Amino acids: CASRTGLSYGYTF.

This clone was recorded a few times. This chain links TRBV6-5 with TRBJ1-1, with 8 positions matching TRBD1. Trimming removed 5 bases from V and 5 bases from J; junction bases left unmatched: 7. Germline V gene data show CDR1 as MNHEY and CDR2 as SVGAGI. The CDR3 covers 14 residues. DNA of the CDR3: TGTGCCAGCAGTCCAGGGGGCGGGGCAACTGAAGCTTTCTTT. Translated, it gives CASSPGGGATEAFF.

This clone was observed a single time. The rearrangement uses TRBV30 and TRBJ2-3, with 8 positions matching TRBD2. The CDR3 loop spans 13 amino acids. With 1 base clipped from V and 7 bases from J, the junction kept 4 bases outside the gene matches. Germline CDR1 GTSNPN, CDR2 SVGIG (reference sequence). Here the CDR3 DNA reads TGTGCCTGGAGTGACCGGGGGGGGTATACGCAGTATTTT. It yields the protein CAWSDRGGYTQYF. Full variable domain (remainder filled in from reference TRBV30 and TRBJ2-3): SQTIHQWPATLVQPVGSPLSLECTVEGTSNPNLYWYRQAAGRGLQLLFYSVGIGQISSEVPQNLSASRPQDRQFILSSKKLLLSDSGFYLCAWSDRGGYTQYFGPGTRLTVL.

The J gene is TRBJ1-2, the V gene TRBV7-3; D remains unclear. Germline CDR1 is SGHTA and CDR2 is FQGTGA. The CDR3 is 13 amino acids. The germline V and J ends were trimmed by 2 bases and 7 bases, with 11 bases remaining between them. The CDR3 DNA reads TGTGCCAGCAGCTTAGAGAGGGAGAGTGGCTACACCTTC. It translates to CASSLERESGYTF.

This chain connects TRBV6-5 to TRBJ1-1; D is undetermined. Germline V CDR1 and CDR2: MNHEY, SVGAGI. V lost 6 bases and J lost 1, with 9 bases in between. The CDR3 has 13 amino acids. The CDR3 region is CASRVRQNTEAFF. The CDR3 DNA is TGTGCCAGCAGAGTTAGACAGAACACTGAAGCTTTCTTT.

This clone occurred a few times. The chain uses TRBV14 and TRBJ1-2; D remains ambiguous. CDR1 is SGHDN, CDR2 FVKESK, per germline. V lost 2 bases and J 4 bases, leaving 14 bases between the germline ends. CDR3 length: 15 residues. The CDR3, as DNA: TGTGCCAGCAGCCAAATCACCCCCCCGGGCTATGGCTACACCTTC. It specifies CASSQITPPGYGYTF.

A few counts support this clone. This chain uses TRBV4-1 with TRBJ2-7; TRBD1 is a possible D gene (6 bases). Trimming took off 5 bases at V and 0 bases at J, with 14 bases between the two ends. CDR3 length: 15 residues. The germline gives CDR1 MGHRA, CDR2 YSYEKL. The CDR3 DNA reads TGCGCCAGCAGCTCGAGACAGGTGGTCTCCTACGAGCAGTACTTC. Translated, it gives CASSSRQVVSYEQYF.

The chain couples TRBV4-1 to TRBJ1-1; TRBD1 matches 7 bases. The CDR3 loop spans 15 amino acids. The junction had 6 bases not matched to a gene; V was cut back by 0 bases and J by 5 bases. Per the germline V gene, CDR1 is MGHRA and CDR2 is YSYEKL. CDR3 sequence (DNA): TGCGCCAGCAGCCAAGATCCGGCAGGGGGGACTGAAGCTTTCTTT. This gives the protein CASSQDPAGGTEAFF.